The present TCR beta chain was sequenced within a study of sequential checkpoint blockade in melanoma. Across the whole study: Patients were randomized 1:1 to nivolumab-then-ipilimumab or ipilimumab-then-nivolumab first-line.

Assay: immunoSEQ multiplex PCR; the TCRdb copy retains only in-frame clones and omits some. The repertoire consists of around 16,000 clones, with around 92% occurring once and the leading ten covering roughly 23%. The CDR3 loop spans 14 amino acids. Germline values: CDR1 SGHVS, CDR2 FQNEAQ. V lost 4 bases to trimming and J lost 4 bases, with 13 bases between them. Treatment reported: randomized to nivolumab then ipilimumab (arm A) or the reverse (arm B). The J gene is TRBJ1-2, the V gene TRBV7-8; D may be TRBD1 (6 bases). The sample was CD8+ T cells sorted from blood (inferred from file names), taken from a patient given nivolumab and ipilimumab in sequence. The receptor was isolated from a human donor with melanoma. For the CDR3, the DNA is TGTGCCAGCAGCTGGGGGCAGGGCGGCTATGGCTACACCTTC. This translates into CASSWGQGGYGYTF.